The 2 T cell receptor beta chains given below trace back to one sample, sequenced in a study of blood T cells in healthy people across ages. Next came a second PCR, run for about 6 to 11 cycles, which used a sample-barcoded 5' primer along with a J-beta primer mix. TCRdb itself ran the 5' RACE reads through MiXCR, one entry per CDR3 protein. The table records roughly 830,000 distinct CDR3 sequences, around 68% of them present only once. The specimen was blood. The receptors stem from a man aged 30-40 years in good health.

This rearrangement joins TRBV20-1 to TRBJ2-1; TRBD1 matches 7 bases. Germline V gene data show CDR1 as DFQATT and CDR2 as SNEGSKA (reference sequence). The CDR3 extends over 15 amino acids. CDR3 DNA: TGCAAAACGACTAACCGGGACAGCTACTACAATGAGCAGTTCTTC. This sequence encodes CKTTNRDSYYNEQFF.

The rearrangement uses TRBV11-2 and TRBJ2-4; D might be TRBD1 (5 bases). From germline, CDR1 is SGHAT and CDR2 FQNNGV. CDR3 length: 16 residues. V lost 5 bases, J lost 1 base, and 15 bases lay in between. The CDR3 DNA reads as TGTGCCAGCAGCCCCCCAGGGATCTGGGCCAAAAACATTCAGTACTTC. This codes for CASSPPGIWAKNIQYF.